This passage covers 24 T cell receptor beta chains from one sample sequenced in a study of blood T cell repertoires in COVID-19. The assay was immunoSEQ multiplex PCR, and TCRdb's table has in-frame clones only and misses some. The table has about 84,000 clones, 83% seen once. The sequencing sample was made of peripheral blood. Receptor source: an elderly woman with acute or convalescent COVID-19.

The V and J genes are TRBV2 and TRBJ1-5, with 9 bases matching TRBD1. The V segment lost 7 bases and the J segment 2 bases; nucleotides outside the gene matches: 9. The CDR3 is 16 residues long. Germline CDR1 SNHLY, CDR2 FYNNEI. Here the CDR3 reads CASTPRRDRGNQPQHF. The CDR3 coding sequence is TGTGCCAGCACTCCACGGCGGGACAGGGGCAATCAGCCCCAGCATTTT.

This chain connects TRBV6-6 to TRBJ1-6; no firm D call. The germline CDR1 and CDR2 sequences are MNHNY and SVGAGI (reference sequence). V shed 5 bases and J shed 10 bases, with 9 bases lying between them. The length of the CDR3 is 12 residues. Here the CDR3 reads CASSPGPSPLHF. The CDR3 DNA sequence: TGTGCCAGCAGTCCGGGTCCGTCACCCCTCCACTTT.

The gene calls are TRBV19 and TRBJ2-7; D unresolved. Germline V gene data show CDR1 as LNHDA and CDR2 as SQIVND (reference sequence). The CDR3 is 11 residues long. V lost 4 bases, J lost 4 bases, and 5 bases lay in between. For the CDR3, the DNA is TGTGCCAGTAGTACCCCTTACGAGCAGTACTTC. Amino acid sequence: CASSTPYEQYF.

This clone has only one observation. V is TRBV28 and J is TRBJ2-7; 11 positions match TRBD2. V shed 10 bases, J shed 1 base, and the junction held 6 bases outside the gene matches. The V gene's germline CDR1 is MDHEN and CDR2 SYDVKM. The CDR3 is 14 amino acids. The CDR3 DNA reads as TGTGCCACCACTAGCGGGAGTCAATCCTACGAGCAGTACTTC. Translating gives CATTSGSQSYEQYF.

The V and J genes are TRBV6-1 and TRBJ1-5; D unresolved. This CDR3 has 14 residues. Per germline, CDR1 MNHNS and CDR2 SASEGT. The V and J ends lost 3 bases and 7 bases respectively, with 13 bases between them. CDR3 loop: CASSELDAGQPQHF. CDR3 sequence (DNA): TGTGCCAGCAGTGAGTTGGATGCGGGGCAGCCCCAGCATTTT.

The chain employs TRBV4-2 and TRBJ2-2, with 16 bases fitting TRBD2. V was pared by 2 bases and J by 6 bases, with 12 bases of the junction left unmatched. The V gene's germline CDR1 is LGHNA and CDR2 YNFKEQ. The CDR3 consists of 20 residues. CDR3 bases: TGTGCCAGCAGCCAACCGGGACTAGCGGGAGGGCCCGGAGGTGCCGGGGAGCTGTTTTTT. Its protein product is CASSQPGLAGGPGGAGELFF.

The rearrangement uses TRBV3-1 (or the pseudogene TRBV3-2) and TRBJ1-4, with no clear D. CDR1 is LGHDT, CDR2 YNNKEL, per germline (reference sequence). With 4 bases removed from V and 8 bases from J, the gap between germline ends came to 17 bases. CDR3 length: 15 amino acids. CDR3 sequence reads: CASSPADRGGEKLFF. The DNA of the CDR3 is TGTGCCAGCAGCCCAGCGGACCGGGGAGGGGAAAAACTGTTTTTT.

V usage is TRBV9 and J usage is TRBJ2-5, with a weak D call TRBD1 (6 bases). Germline assignment: CDR1 SGDLS and CDR2 YYNGEE. Trimming stripped 2 bases from V and 5 bases from J, with 13 bases between. This CDR3 region has 14 residues. The CDR3, as DNA: TGTGCCAGCAGCGTCACAGGGCAGGGGGAGACCCAGTACTTC. It encodes CASSVTGQGETQYF.

The J gene is TRBJ2-7, the V gene TRBV5-8; D call uncertain. Deletions cut 1 base from V and 0 bases from J, with 11 bases between. The CDR3 contains 15 residues. Germline-derived CDR1 and CDR2 are SGHTS and YDEGEE. The CDR3 is CASSLNGGLSYEQYF. CDR3 nucleotide sequence: TGTGCCAGCAGCTTGAACGGCGGCCTCTCCTACGAGCAGTACTTC.

The gene calls are TRBV6-2 or TRBV6-3 and TRBJ2-7; a weak D match, TRBD2 (5 bases). This CDR3 contains 14 residues. V lost 2 bases to trimming and J lost 7 bases, with 15 bases between them. Per the germline V gene, CDR1 is MNHEY and CDR2 is SVGEGT. CDR3: CASSYTSRVGEQYF. The CDR3 bases are TGTGCCAGCAGTTACACCTCGAGGGTGGGGGAGCAGTACTTC.

The table lists this clone with a count of one. The gene calls are TRBV4-2 and TRBJ2-1; unclear D gene. Trimming took 0 bases from V and 6 from J, leaving 6 bases between them. The germline V gene encodes CDR1 LGHNA and CDR2 YNFKEQ. CDR3 length: 13 amino acids. CDR3 nucleotide sequence: TGTGCCAGCAGCCAAGATCTGGCCAATGAGCAGTTCTTC. Protein: CASSQDLANEQFF.

The chain recombines TRBV27 with TRBJ2-6; 7 positions agree with TRBD1. The V gene's germline CDR1 is MNHEY and CDR2 SMNVEV (reference sequence). V shed 5 bases and J 16 bases; nucleotides not matched to a gene: 11. This CDR3 spans 13 amino acids. CDR3 sequence reads: CASSPHRQGRLTF. The CDR3 DNA reads TGTGCCAGCAGTCCGCATCGACAGGGAAGGCTGACTTTC.

The rearrangement links TRBV18 to TRBJ2-5, with D perhaps TRBD1 (6 bases). V was clipped by 2 bases and J by 3 bases, with 13 bases between them. Germline loops: CDR1 KGHSH, CDR2 LQKENI. CDR3 size: 15 residues. The DNA of the CDR3 is TGTGCCAGCTCACCAGGGCAGGGGTCGGAAGAGACCCAGTACTTC. It yields the protein CASSPGQGSEETQYF.

This clone has a handful of counts. The same CDR3 also results from other DNA sequences found in this sample. The chain has TRBV19 and TRBJ1-5; D perhaps matches TRBD1 (6 bases). Germline-derived CDR1 and CDR2 are LNHDA and SQIVND (reference sequence). The length of the CDR3 is 13 residues. Trimming took 4 bases from V and 4 from J, leaving 8 bases between them. The DNA for the CDR3 is TGTGCCAGTAGTACACAGGGAAATCAGCCCCAGCATTTT. Amino acids: CASSTQGNQPQHF.

V usage is TRBV7-9 and J usage is TRBJ2-2; TRBD2 is a possible D gene (5 bases). Trimming removed 2 bases at V and 4 bases at J, with 8 bases between. This CDR3 region has 14 residues. The V gene's germline CDR1 is SEHNR and CDR2 FQNEAQ (reference sequence). Written as DNA, the CDR3 is TGTGCCAGCAGCTTACTTAGCGCCACCGGGGAGCTGTTTTTT. Translated, it gives CASSLLSATGELFF. The full variable domain, completed using reference TRBV7-9 and TRBJ2-2, is DTGVSQNPRHKITKRGQNVTFRCDPISEHNRLYWYRQTLGQGPEFLTYFQNEAQLEKSRLLSDRFSAERPKGSFSTLEIQRTEQGDSAMYLCASSLLSATGELFFGEGSRLTVL.

The count of this clone is one. The rearrangement links TRBV11-2 to TRBJ1-1; D uncertain. The germline V and J ends were trimmed by 2 bases and 4 bases, with 8 bases remaining between them. This CDR3 comprises 13 residues. The germline CDR1 and CDR2 sequences are SGHAT and FQNNGV. The CDR3 sequence: CASSLRGGTEAFF. The CDR3 DNA follows: TGTGCCAGCAGCTTACGCGGAGGCACTGAAGCTTTCTTT.

This clone was seen a single time. In DNA form, the CDR3 reads TGTGCCAGCAGTCCTCGACAGAATGAAAAACTGTTTTTT. As protein: CASSPRQNEKLFF. V and J are TRBV27 and TRBJ1-4, with D possibly being TRBD1 (5 bases). CDR1 MNHEY and CDR2 SMNVEV come from the germline V gene (reference sequence). This CDR3 has 13 residues. Trimming took 5 bases from V and 5 from J, leaving 9 bases between them.

The genes are TRBV5-4 and TRBJ2-3; 7 bases match TRBD2. Germline V gene data show CDR1 as SGHNT and CDR2 as YYREEE (reference sequence). V was pared by 4 bases and J by 4 bases, with 6 bases of the junction left unmatched. The CDR3 is made up of 14 amino acids. The chain's CDR3 is CASSPGLFPDTQYF. The CDR3, as DNA: TGTGCCAGCAGCCCGGGACTATTTCCAGATACGCAGTATTTT.

The chain couples TRBV24-1 to TRBJ1-5; 8 nucleotides agree with TRBD1. Germline V gene data show CDR1 as KGHDR and CDR2 as SFDVKD. J was trimmed by 3 bases and V by 2 bases; bases with no gene match: 8. The CDR3 spans 17 residues. This CDR3 is CATSDSLGTGHNQPQHF. The CDR3, as DNA: TGTGCCACCAGTGATTCCCTGGGGACAGGACACAATCAGCCCCAGCATTTT.

The chain couples TRBV4-2 to TRBJ1-4; TRBD1 is a possible D gene (6 bases). This CDR3 contains 15 residues. Trimming stripped 4 bases from V and 8 bases from J, with 17 bases between. The germline gives CDR1 LGHNA, CDR2 YNFKEQ. The CDR3 spells CASSLPQGGKEKLFF. CDR3 in DNA: TGTGCCAGCAGCCTCCCACAGGGAGGGAAGGAAAAACTGTTTTTT.

This clone was seen only once. The gene calls are TRBV19 and TRBJ1-6; a possible D gene is TRBD1 (6 bases). The CDR3 is 13 residues long. From germline, CDR1 is LNHDA and CDR2 SQIVND (reference sequence). Deletions cut 4 bases from V and 14 bases from J, with 15 bases between. CDR3 protein: CASSTQGRLALHF. Written as DNA, the CDR3 is TGTGCCAGTAGTACGCAGGGGCGTCTGGCCCTCCACTTT.

The chain joins TRBV7-9 to TRBJ2-1; D unclear. Deletions cut 5 bases from V and 6 bases from J, with 8 bases between. CDR1 is SEHNR and CDR2 is FQNEAQ in the germline V gene (reference sequence). The CDR3 length is 12 residues. This CDR3 is CASSLISNEQFF. The CDR3 DNA follows: TGTGCCAGCAGCCTTATCAGCAATGAGCAGTTCTTC.

This chain links TRBV10-1 with TRBJ2-1, with no clear D. CDR1 is WNHNN and CDR2 is SYGVQD in the germline V gene (reference sequence). The V gene lost 3 bases and the J gene lost 8 bases, with 11 bases spanning the gap. CDR3 length equals 13 residues. The DNA for the CDR3 is TGCGCCAGCAGTGATCGGGTCGATGATGAGCAGTTCTTC. As protein: CASSDRVDDEQFF.

The genes are TRBV5-8 and TRBJ2-1; TRBD2 matches at 15 bases. CDR1 is SGHTS and CDR2 is YDEGEE in the germline V gene. V was pared by 4 bases and J by 7 bases, with 3 bases of the junction left unmatched. CDR3 length equals 15 residues. CDR3 amino acids: CASSAGTSGRNEQFF. CDR3 DNA sequence: TGTGCCAGCAGCGCCGGGACTAGCGGGAGGAATGAGCAGTTCTTC. Combining the CDR3 with reference TRBV5-8 and TRBJ2-1 gives the whole variable domain EAGVTQSPTHLIKTRGQQATLRCSPISGHTSVYWYQQALGLGLQFLLWYDEGEERNRGNFPPRFSGRQFPNYSSELNVNALELEDSALYLCASSAGTSGRNEQFFGPGTRLTVL.